This T cell receptor beta chain stems from a study of cytomegalovirus exposure and HLA in healthy donors. Overall study findings and caveats: When the data were analyzed later, several of the most significant clusters appeared to be linked to common viral pathogens. Cytomegalovirus status, reportedly, was diagnosed with high specificity and sensitivity by the classifier. An Asian-associated ancestry cluster reportedly showed fewer N-insertions than the roughly 700-donor mean in a later analysis. TRBV6-2, TRBV6-3 and other indistinguishable V segments were excluded.

The germline V gene has CDR1 SGHRS and CDR2 YFSETQ. This CDR3 is built from 13 residues. Trimming stripped 3 bases from V and 6 bases from J, with 12 bases between. The PCR ran on 60 Vbeta and 13 Jbeta primers. Clones were sequenced by immunoSEQ multiplex PCR, and TCRdb holds only the in-frame ones, with some missing. The sample has 160,000 or so clones, roughly 80% seen once. Remarks on this clone: Its antigen is not known.

Sequencing was performed on PBMCs. The receptor was derived from a man younger than 40 in good health and CMV-seropositive. The rearrangement uses TRBV5-1 and TRBJ1-1; D possibly corresponds to TRBD1 (6 bases). Here the CDR3 reads CASSWTVKAEAFF. CDR3 sequence (DNA): TGCGCCAGCAGCTGGACAGTTAAGGCTGAAGCTTTCTTT.